Here is one T cell receptor beta chain with its context. No antigen is known for it. The source of the sample is a study of CXCR3-negative and CXCR3-positive naive CD8 T cells. General study points: Unlike memory cells, which differed, naive CXCR3-negative and CXCR3-positive cells had similar TRBV-TRBJ usage. Greater hydrophobicity was found in TRB CDR3s of CXCR3-positive naive cells than of CXCR3-negative naive cells. PBMCs showed partially decreased CXCR3 expression after cryopreservation, and most assays used fresh PBMCs. Naive subsets had comparable surface CD5, so TRB CDR3 properties gauged TCR strength. Both naive subsets showed comparably high diversity, and memory CD8+ cells showed much lower diversity.

5' RACE with UMI labels generated the TRB cDNA libraries. Reprocessing the 5' RACE reads, TCRdb reports a single entry for every CDR3 protein and omits DNA. In all, the sample yields about 89,000 distinct CDR3 sequences. The length of the CDR3 is 12 residues. CDR1 and CDR2 (germline): LGHNA, YNFKEQ. The TCR comes from a human donor in good health. Some clones in this sample may be carry-over from other donors' samples. Source material: naive CXCR3+ CD8+ T cells from blood. Subset meaning: CD45RO-CCR7+CD27+CD95- naive CD8+ T cells expressing CXCR3 (TNR3+). This rearrangement joins TRBV4-2 to TRBJ2-3. This CDR3 reads CASSQDSVTQYF.